Described below is a single T cell receptor beta chain sequence and its context. These data come from a study of CD8+ T cells in alopecia areata. Extracted from the samples, RNA was reverse transcribed into cDNA to serve as the sequencing template. Libraries were prepared by immunoSEQ multiplex PCR; TCRdb keeps only in-frame clonotypes and omits some of them. The data show 70,000 or so clones, 55% to 75% seen once. This CDR3 is 12 amino acids long. Trimming took 6 bases from V and 8 from J, leaving 14 bases between them. Germline V lookup: CDR1 SQVTM, CDR2 ANQGSEA. This sample comprised CD8+ T cells sorted from blood, obtained at week 0. The chain uses TRBV29-1 and TRBJ2-1; TRBD1 might be the D (6 bases). The receptor was isolated from a human donor with alopecia areata. The CDR3 bases are TGCAGCGTCTTACAGGGCTTGGATGAGCAGTTCTTC. It yields the protein CSVLQGLDEQFF.